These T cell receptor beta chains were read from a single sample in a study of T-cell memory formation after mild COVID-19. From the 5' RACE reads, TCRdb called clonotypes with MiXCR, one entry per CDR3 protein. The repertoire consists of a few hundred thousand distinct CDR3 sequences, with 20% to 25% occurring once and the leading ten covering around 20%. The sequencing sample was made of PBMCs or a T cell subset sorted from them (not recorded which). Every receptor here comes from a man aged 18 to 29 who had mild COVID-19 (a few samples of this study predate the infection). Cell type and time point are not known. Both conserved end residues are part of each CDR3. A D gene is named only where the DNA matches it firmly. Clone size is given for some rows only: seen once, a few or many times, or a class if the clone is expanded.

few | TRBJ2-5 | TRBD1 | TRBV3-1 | TGTGCCAGCAGCTCGCGACAGGGCGAAGGAGAGACCCAGTACTTC | CASSSRQGEGETQYF
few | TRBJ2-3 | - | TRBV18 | TGTGCCAGCTCACCAGTTTATGGGGGGTCCGCAGATACGCAGTATTTT | CASSPVYGGSADTQYF
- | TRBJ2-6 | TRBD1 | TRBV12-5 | TGTGCTAGTGGTACCTTTGGACAGGGGACGAACTCTGGGGCCAACGTCCTGACTTTC | CASGTFGQGTNSGANVLTF
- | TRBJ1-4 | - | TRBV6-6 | TGTGCCAGCCACGGGGAGGCAGAACTGTTTTTT | CASHGEAELFF
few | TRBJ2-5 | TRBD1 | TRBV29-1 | TGCAGCGTGAAACAGGGGTTGCGGGAGACCCAGTACTTC | CSVKQGLRETQYF
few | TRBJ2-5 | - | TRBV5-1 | TGCGCCAGCAGCTTGCCGGGATCAGAGACCCAGTACTTC | CASSLPGSETQYF
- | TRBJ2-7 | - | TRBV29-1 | TGCAGCGTTGAAGGGGAAAGGTCCCCCGGATTCTACGAGCAGTACTTC | CSVEGERSPGFYEQYF
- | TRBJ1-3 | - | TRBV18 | TGTGCCAGCTCACCTAGCCAGGGGTCTGGAAACACCATATATTTT | CASSPSQGSGNTIYF
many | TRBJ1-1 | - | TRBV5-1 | TGCGCCAGCAGCTTGGGTCCGGGGGCAGCCACTGAAGCTTTCTTT | CASSLGPGAATEAFF
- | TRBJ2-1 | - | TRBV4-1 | TGCGCCAGCAAATTATCCGTTAGCAATGAGCAGTTCTTC | CASKLSVSNEQFF
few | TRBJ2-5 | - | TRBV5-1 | TGCGCCAGCAGCTCAGCCGGACTCCCCCAGTACTTC | CASSSAGLPQYF
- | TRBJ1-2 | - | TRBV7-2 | TGTGCCAGCAGCCAGGTGGGAAACTATGGCTACACCTTC | CASSQVGNYGYTF
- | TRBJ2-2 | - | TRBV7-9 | TGTGCCAGCAGCCTCGACCCCTACACCGGGGAGCTGTTTTTT | CASSLDPYTGELFF
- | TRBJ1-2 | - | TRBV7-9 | TGTGCCAGCAGCTTAACGGAGGGGGGCTATGGCTACACCTTC | CASSLTEGGYGYTF
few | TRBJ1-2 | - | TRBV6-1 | TGTGCCAGCAGTGCACAACAGGGCTATGGCTACACCTTC | CASSAQQGYGYTF
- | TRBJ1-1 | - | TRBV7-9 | TGTGCCAGCAGCTTAGGTTCGGGTCCCCGACGCCACGAAGCTTTCTTT | CASSLGSGPRRHEAFF
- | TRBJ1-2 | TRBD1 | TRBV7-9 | TGTGCCAGCAGCTTTACAGGGGCCGGCTACACCTTC | CASSFTGAGYTF
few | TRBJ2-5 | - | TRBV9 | TGTGCCAGCAGCGTAAAATCCAAGGGGGGGCAAGAGACCCAGTACTTC | CASSVKSKGGQETQYF
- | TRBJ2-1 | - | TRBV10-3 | TGTGCCATCAATTCAGGGGCAACCAGCAATGAGCAGTTCTTC | CAINSGATSNEQFF
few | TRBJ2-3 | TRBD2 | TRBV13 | TGTGCCAGCAGCACCCGACTAGCGGGGGTTGCCACAGATACGCAGTATTTT | CASSTRLAGVATDTQYF
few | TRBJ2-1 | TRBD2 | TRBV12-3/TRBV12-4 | TGTGCCAGCAGTTTGGTACGGGGGGGCATATCGAATGAGCAGTTCTTC | CASSLVRGGISNEQFF
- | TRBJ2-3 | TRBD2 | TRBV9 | TGTGCCAGCAGCGTAGCCAGCGGGGGGGGCACAGATACGCAGTATTTT | CASSVASGGGTDTQYF
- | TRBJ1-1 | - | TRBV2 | TGTGCCAGCAGTGAAGCGGGGGGTATGAACACTGAAGCTTTCTTT | CASSEAGGMNTEAFF
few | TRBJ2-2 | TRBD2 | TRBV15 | TGTGCCACCAGCAGAGATGCGCGGGAGATAGCCACCGGGGAGCTGTTTTTT | CATSRDAREIATGELFF
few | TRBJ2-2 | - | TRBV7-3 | TGTGCCAGCAGCTTCGACGGGGGAAACACCGGGGAGCTGTTTTTT | CASSFDGGNTGELFF
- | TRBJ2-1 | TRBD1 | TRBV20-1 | TGCAGTCCAGGAAGACAGGGGCACCGGTATGAGCAGTTCTTC | CSPGRQGHRYEQFF